The sequence of this T cell receptor (beta chain) was determined in a study of a mutant IDH1 vaccine in newly diagnosed glioma. Overall study context: With temozolomide cycles, or 4-6 weeks after radiotherapy alone, vaccination was started. Patients had received radiotherapy, temozolomide, or both previously, most receiving both. Week 35 was safety follow-up visit V12; week 47 was end-of-study visit V13.

Comment on this clone: What it binds is not known.

Stated time point: week 47, end of study. Doses comprised 300 ug of mutant IDH1 20-mer peptide each, plus topical imiquimod. The assay was immunoSEQ multiplex PCR, and TCRdb's table has in-frame clones only and misses some. The data contain roughly 51,000 clones, 70% to 85% of them seen just once; the ten biggest clones take up under 4.5%. Unmatched junction bases numbered 6, after V lost 3 bases and J lost 2 bases. Germline CDR1 reads MNHNY; CDR2 reads SVGAGI (reference sequence). The CDR3 runs to 16 residues. The TCR originated in a woman aged 30 to 39 with glioma. Some clones in this sample may be carry-over from other donors' samples. The rearrangement uses TRBV6-6 and TRBJ1-5; TRBD1 aligns across 8 bases. Sequenced here: PBMCs, sampled from a glioma patient whose treatment included an IDH1 peptide vaccine. The CDR3 here is CASSYEKDRGNQPQHF. The CDR3 DNA follows: TGTGCCAGCAGTTATGAAAAGGACAGGGGCAATCAGCCCCAGCATTTT.